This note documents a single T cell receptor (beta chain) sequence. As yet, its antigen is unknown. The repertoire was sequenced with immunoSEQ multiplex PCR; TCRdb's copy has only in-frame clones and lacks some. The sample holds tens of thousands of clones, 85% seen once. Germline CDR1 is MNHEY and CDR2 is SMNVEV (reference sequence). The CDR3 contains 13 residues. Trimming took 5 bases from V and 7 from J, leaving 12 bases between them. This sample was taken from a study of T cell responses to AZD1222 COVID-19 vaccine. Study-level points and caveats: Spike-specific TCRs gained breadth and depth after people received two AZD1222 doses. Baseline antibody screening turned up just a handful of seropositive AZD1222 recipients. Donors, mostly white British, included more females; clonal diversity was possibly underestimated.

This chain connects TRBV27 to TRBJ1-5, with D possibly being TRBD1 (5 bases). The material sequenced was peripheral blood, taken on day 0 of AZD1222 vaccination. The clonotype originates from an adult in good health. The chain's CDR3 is CASSHRSGQPQHF. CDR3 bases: TGTGCCAGCAGTCACAGGTCGGGACAGCCCCAGCATTTT.